This T cell receptor beta chain was sequenced for a study of blood T cell repertoires in COVID-19. On the study more broadly: COVID-19 samples from acute and convalescent phases originated in the United States, Italy and Spain. Sources were T cells, B-cell-depleted T cells, or PBMCs; the material itself was cDNA or gDNA.

This clone was detected only a few times. CDR3 size: 15 residues. After removal of 4 bases from V and 2 bases from J, the junction contained 8 bases not matched to a gene. Germline CDR1 is LNHDA and CDR2 is SQIVND (reference sequence). Study processing details: Counts of nucleated cells, estimated from reference gene primer amplification, were obtained. Sequenced by immunoSEQ multiplex PCR; TCRdb stores in-frame clones only, minus some. V and J calls and clone size are those listed in that table; D and trimming were worked out from the DNA. This table has about 55,000 clones, around 90% appearing once.

The origin of this receptor is a human donor with active COVID-19. The donor label of this sample is uncertain. The V call is TRBV19, the J call TRBJ2-7; 7 bases align to TRBD2. The sequenced sample was peripheral blood. Here the CDR3 DNA reads TGTGCCAGTAGTAGGGCGGGACTACCGCCCTACGAGCAGTACTTC. Translation gives CASSRAGLPPYEQYF.